A single T cell receptor beta chain is shown here with its context. The antigen remains unidentified. This entry comes from a study of PD-1 blockade in mismatch repair-deficient tumors. For the study at large: All were previously treated, progressing patients with approximately 12 mismatch repair-deficient cancer types.

Study-wide findings and caveats: After pembrolizumab, tumor-resident clones rose rapidly, then generally contracted before radiologic responses.

Every patient had mismatch repair deficiency by PCR or immunohistochemistry. TCRs were sequenced from a few patients responding to pembrolizumab. The V and J ends lost 5 bases and 13 bases, in that order; junction bases with no gene match: 17. CDR3 length: 15 amino acids. Germline-derived CDR1 and CDR2 are SGHVS and FQNEAQ. Repertoires were generated with immunoSEQ multiplex PCR, while TCRdb's copy carries only in-frame clones and drops some. The table includes about 79,000 clones, 65% to 85% detected once. The rearrangement joins TRBV7-8 to TRBJ2-4; TRBD2 aligns across 7 bases. The material sequenced was peripheral blood, taken 44 weeks after starting pembrolizumab. This TCR derives from an adult with mismatch repair-deficient cancer. CDR3 loop: CASSPPAGRENPQYF. The CDR3 coding sequence is TGTGCCAGCAGCCCTCCTGCGGGGCGGGAGAATCCCCAGTACTTC. The whole variable domain, remainder taken from reference TRBV7-8 and TRBJ2-4, is GAGVSQSPRYKVAKRGQDVALRCDPISGHVSLFWYQQALGQGPEFLTYFQNEAQLDKSGLPSDRFFAERPEGSVSTLKIQRTQQEDSAVYLCASSPPAGRENPQYFGAGTRLSVL.